This TCR beta chain was recovered during a study of cytomegalovirus exposure and HLA in healthy donors. It was with 60 Vbeta and 13 Jbeta primers that the PCR ran. Some clones are missing from TCRdb's copy, which holds only in-frame ones; the method was immunoSEQ multiplex PCR. The sample lists about 170,000 clones, 84% occurring once. Germline CDR1 SGDLS, CDR2 YYNGEE. The CDR3 has 15 residues. The V end lost 0 bases, the J end lost 8 bases, and 14 bases lay between the germline ends. The receptor was isolated from a young man in good health and CMV-seronegative. The V and J genes are TRBV9 and TRBJ1-4; possible D gene TRBD1, 6 bases. The sample taken for sequencing was PBMCs. In DNA, the CDR3 is TGTGCCAGCAGCGTAGCGGCAGGGGTCGACGAAAAACTGTTTTTT. Translated, it gives CASSVAAGVDEKLFF.